This TCR beta chain was sequenced for a study of control samples from healthy donors and cancer patients. Sequencing was performed with immunoSEQ multiplex PCR; in TCRdb, only in-frame clones are kept and a portion is missing. Of about 98,000 clones listed, around 90% are singletons. Germline lookup yields CDR1 SEHNR and CDR2 FQNEAQ (reference sequence). The V gene end was trimmed by 4 bases and the J gene end by 9 bases; junction bases not matched to a gene: 9. This CDR3 region has 14 residues. This chain joins TRBV7-9 and TRBJ1-2; TRBD1 matches at 9 bases. The sequence derives from a woman under 30 in good health. Sequences were obtained from blood. In DNA form, the CDR3 reads TGTGCCAGCAGCTCAGTCGGACAGGGGCGCCGCTACACCTTC. It is translated as CASSSVGQGRRYTF. The full variable domain, in which reference TRBV7-9 and TRBJ1-2 provide the parts outside the CDR3, is DTGVSQNPRHKITKRGQNVTFRCDPISEHNRLYWYRQTLGQGPEFLTYFQNEAQLEKSRLLSDRFSAERPKGSFSTLEIQRTEQGDSAMYLCASSSVGQGRRYTFGSGTRLTVV.